The next 29 T cell receptor beta chains were all read from a single sample in a study of blood T cells in healthy people across ages. A J-beta primer mix and a sample-barcoded 5' primer were used in a second PCR of roughly 6 to 12 cycles. MiXCR was run by TCRdb on the 5' RACE reads, yielding one entry per CDR3 protein. Here the sample spans around 1,000,000 distinct CDR3 sequences, under 30% being singletons. This sample also belongs to another study, concerning T cells of mothers and their children.

Sequencing used blood. These receptors were taken from a girl aged 2-10 years in good health.

V usage is TRBV9 and J usage is TRBJ2-7, with no clear D. The CDR3 is 15 residues long. Germline V gene sequence: CDR1 SGDLS, CDR2 YYNGEE. V was cut by 0 bases and J by 0 bases, with 10 bases left in between. The CDR3: CASSVEMGISYEQYF. CDR3 nucleotides: TGTGCCAGCAGCGTAGAAATGGGGATCTCCTACGAGCAGTACTTC.

The chain employs TRBV10-1 and TRBJ2-3, with a tentative D call TRBD2 (6 bases). V lost 4 bases, J lost 0 bases, and 14 bases lay in between. CDR1 is WNHNN and CDR2 is SYGVQD in the germline V gene (reference sequence). This CDR3 comprises 16 residues. DNA of the CDR3: TGCGCCAGCAGTGGGTCCCGGGGGTCAAGCACAGATACGCAGTATTTT. The encoded protein is CASSGSRGSSTDTQYF.

The chain recombines TRBV12-3 or TRBV12-4 with TRBJ1-4; D is possibly TRBD1 (5 bases). V shed 6 bases and J shed 8 bases, with 16 bases lying between them. The CDR3 covers 14 residues. This chain's CDR3 is CASRSLGGEEKLFF. The CDR3 nucleotides read TGTGCCAGCAGGTCATTGGGAGGGGAAGAAAAACTGTTTTTT.

This clonotype was counted only a few times. This chain uses TRBV29-1 with TRBJ2-2, with D unresolved. From germline, CDR1 is SQVTM and CDR2 ANQGSEA. V was clipped by 5 bases and J by 1 base, with 8 bases between them. The CDR3 length is 13 residues. CDR3 loop: CSVSSGNTGELFF. The CDR3 nucleotides are TGCAGCGTTTCATCTGGGAACACCGGGGAGCTGTTTTTT.

This clonotype was seen more than once but under ten times. The V call is TRBV28, the J call TRBJ1-2; 8 nucleotides agree with TRBD1. The junction had 4 bases not matched to a gene; V was cut back by 6 bases and J by 4 bases. CDR1 is MDHEN and CDR2 is SYDVKM in the germline V gene. The CDR3 covers 13 residues. This CDR3 reads CASRMTGVYGYTF. In DNA form, the CDR3 reads TGTGCCAGCAGAATGACAGGGGTCTATGGCTACACCTTC.

The V call is TRBV4-2, the J call TRBJ2-1; no firm D call. The CDR3 extends over 13 amino acids. Trimming pared 2 bases from V and 5 bases from J, leaving 7 bases between. Germline-derived CDR1 and CDR2 are LGHNA and YNFKEQ. The CDR3 DNA reads TGTGCCAGCAGCCAACCCGTTAACAATGAGCAGTTCTTC. It translates to CASSQPVNNEQFF.

The chain has TRBV4-1 and TRBJ1-5, with D tentatively TRBD1 (5 bases). Trimming pared 1 base from V and 3 bases from J, leaving 16 bases between. The CDR3 is 17 amino acids. Germline assignment: CDR1 MGHRA and CDR2 YSYEKL. In nucleotides, the CDR3 is TGCGCCAGCAGCCAAGCTACCGGGACCCGGCCCAATCAGCCCCAGCATTTT. Amino acid sequence: CASSQATGTRPNQPQHF.

This clonotype has a handful of counts. CDR3 loop: CSVEASGGYEQYF. CDR3 sequence (DNA): TGCAGCGTTGAGGCTAGCGGGGGCTACGAGCAGTACTTC. V and J are TRBV29-1 and TRBJ2-5, with TRBD2 identical over 10 bases. The J call may be wrong; the DNA end is better matched by TRBJ2-7. The length of the CDR3 is 13 residues. Per germline, CDR1 SQVTM and CDR2 ANQGSEA.

The CDR3 loop reads CASSQRGGGLQETQYF. For the CDR3, the DNA is TGTGCCAGCAGTCAGAGGGGCGGAGGACTCCAAGAGACCCAGTACTTC. V and J are TRBV2 and TRBJ2-5, with D possibly called TRBD1 or TRBD2 (5 bases each). V gave up 5 bases and J gave up 1 base, with 17 bases separating them. The CDR3 is 16 residues long. Germline CDR1 is SNHLY and CDR2 is FYNNEI.

The V gene is TRBV4-3, the J gene TRBJ2-1; a weak D match, TRBD2 (5 bases). V lost 3 bases and J 8 bases, leaving 11 bases between the germline ends. The V gene's germline CDR1 is LGHNA and CDR2 YSLEER. This CDR3 has 13 amino acids. The CDR3 bases are TGCGCCAGCAGCCATCGAGGGCTCGATGAGCAGTTCTTC. It translates to CASSHRGLDEQFF.

This clonotype was counted a few times. This rearrangement joins TRBV20-1 to TRBJ2-4; tentatively, D is TRBD1 (6 bases). The CDR3 has 15 residues. Trimming stripped 6 bases from V and 1 base from J, with 16 bases between. Germline V gene data show CDR1 as DFQATT and CDR2 as SNEGSKA (reference sequence). The CDR3, as DNA: TGCAGTGCCCTACAGGGTGCCTCCGCCAAAAACATTCAGTACTTC. Residues: CSALQGASAKNIQYF.

V and J are TRBV7-8 and TRBJ2-3; no reliable D call. V was pared by 0 bases and J by 2 bases, with 12 bases between. In germline, CDR1 is SGHVS, CDR2 FQNEAQ. The CDR3 is made up of 16 amino acids. This chain's CDR3 is CASSLANPHDTDTQYF. The CDR3 nucleotides read TGTGCCAGCAGCTTAGCAAACCCCCACGACACAGATACGCAGTATTTT.

V is TRBV10-3 and J is TRBJ2-1, with D possibly matching TRBD1 (6 bases). Between the trimmed V and J ends, which lost 10 bases and 3 bases, there was a span of 16 bases. Per germline, CDR1 ENHRY and CDR2 SYGVKD. This CDR3 spans 14 amino acids. The CDR3 loop reads CATVGAADYNEQFF. CDR3 nucleotides: TGTGCCACCGTGGGGGCAGCCGACTACAATGAGCAGTTCTTC.

This clonotype appeared a few times. The chain has TRBV7-9 and TRBJ2-5; TRBD2 matches at 10 bases. The CDR3 loop spans 16 amino acids. V dropped 3 bases and J dropped 2; count of bases not matched to a gene: 6. Germline assignment: CDR1 SEHNR and CDR2 FQNEAQ (reference sequence). The CDR3 DNA sequence: TGTGCCAGCAGCTTGCCTAGCGGGGGTGATCAAGAGACCCAGTACTTC. Residues: CASSLPSGGDQETQYF.

This clonotype was observed at least ten times. The genes are TRBV5-6 and TRBJ2-5; D call uncertain. Trimming shortened V by 6 bases and J by 3 bases, and 12 bases separated the two germline ends. The germline CDR1 and CDR2 sequences are SGHDT and YYEEEE. CDR3 length: 13 amino acids. As DNA, the CDR3 is TGTGCCAGCAAGGATCCGCCAAAAGAGACCCAGTACTTC. Its protein product is CASKDPPKETQYF. The complete variable domain, with remaining parts taken from reference TRBV5-6 and TRBJ2-5, reads DAGVTQSPTHLIKTRGQQVTLRCSPKSGHDTVSWYQQALGQGPQFIFQYYEEEERQRGNFPDRFSGHQFPNYSSELNVNALLLGDSALYLCASKDPPKETQYFGPGTRLLVL.

This clonotype has a handful of counts. This chain links TRBV20-1 with TRBJ1-2, with TRBD1 matching over 7 bases. Germline V gene lookup returns CDR1 DFQATT and CDR2 SNEGSKA (reference sequence). The ends lost 1 base at V and 6 bases at J; junction bases unmatched: 26. CDR3 length equals 20 residues. The CDR3, as DNA: TGCAGTGCTAGAGCTTTCGACCAGACCGGGACAGTCTCCCTCGGCGATGGCTACACCTTC. This sequence encodes CSARAFDQTGTVSLGDGYTF.

As for this clonotype: Relative to the germline gene, one junction end is altered; a read error may explain this. The gene calls are TRBV6-2 or TRBV6-3 and TRBJ2-7; no definite D call. CDR1 is MNHEY, CDR2 SVGEGT, per germline. This CDR3 spans 13 amino acids. DNA for the CDR3: TGTGCCAGCAGTTACTCGGAGAGGTACGTGCAGTACTTC. Translated, it gives CASSYSERYVQYF.

The CDR3 coding sequence is TGCAGCGTTGCGCCCGGGTCCCCCTACGAGCAGTACTTC. This sequence encodes CSVAPGSPYEQYF. J is TRBJ2-7 and V is TRBV29-1; D uncertain. Trimming removed 4 bases at V and 2 bases at J, with 12 bases between. Germline CDR1 and CDR2: SQVTM and ANQGSEA. The CDR3 loop spans 13 amino acids.

This clonotype has only a few counts. The V call is TRBV29-1, the J call TRBJ2-7; D unclear. Trimming took 6 bases from V and 5 from J, leaving 17 bases between them. CDR3 size: 13 residues. CDR1 and CDR2 from the germline V gene are SQVTM and ANQGSEA. The CDR3 here is CSVNPGSWDEQYF. In DNA, the CDR3 is TGCAGCGTCAACCCCGGGTCCTGGGACGAGCAGTACTTC.

The sample holds a few counts of this clonotype. The CDR3 here is CASSQDPLDTQYF. The CDR3 DNA reads TGCGCCAGCAGCCAAGATCCCTTAGATACGCAGTATTTT. V gene TRBV4-1 combines with J gene TRBJ2-3; no clear D gene. This CDR3 is built from 13 residues. Germline V gene lookup returns CDR1 MGHRA and CDR2 YSYEKL. V shed 0 bases and J shed 5 bases, with 6 bases lying between them.

The chain joins TRBV29-1 to TRBJ2-1, with D perhaps given as TRBD1 or TRBD2 (6 bases each). Germline values: CDR1 SQVTM, CDR2 ANQGSEA. Trimming left V 3 bases short and J 1 base short, with 19 bases between. The CDR3 runs 17 residues. The CDR3, as DNA: TGCAGCGTTGATGGCGTGGAGGGGGATACGTCCTACAATGAGCAGTTCTTC. It specifies CSVDGVEGDTSYNEQFF.

The V call is TRBV24-1, the J call TRBJ1-2; D possibly corresponds to TRBD1 (5 bases). The CDR3 extends over 14 amino acids. Trimming took off 5 bases at V and 6 bases at J, with 15 bases between the two ends. The germline CDR1 and CDR2 sequences are KGHDR and SFDVKD. The CDR3 loop is CATSAVAGGDGYTF. The CDR3 nucleotides read TGTGCCACCAGTGCCGTTGCCGGGGGAGATGGCTACACCTTC.

The rearrangement uses TRBV6-2 or TRBV6-3 and TRBJ2-7; 8 nucleotides line up with TRBD1. Trimming removed 6 bases from V and 0 bases from J; junction bases left unmatched: 7. This CDR3 comprises 15 residues. From germline, CDR1 is MNHEY and CDR2 SVGEGT. CDR3 amino acids: CASRVNRGSSYEQYF. The CDR3 nucleotides read TGTGCCAGCAGGGTCAACAGGGGGAGCTCCTACGAGCAGTACTTC.

This chain uses TRBV2 with TRBJ2-3; D gene unclear. V lost 6 bases to trimming and J lost 0 bases, with 10 bases between them. CDR1 SNHLY and CDR2 FYNNEI come from the germline V gene. The CDR3 length is 14 residues. The CDR3 DNA reads as TGTGCCAGCAGGGCGCTCCCTAGCACAGATACGCAGTATTTT. Translating it yields CASRALPSTDTQYF.

The V call is TRBV12-3 or TRBV12-4, the J call TRBJ2-2, with a tentative D call TRBD1 (5 bases). Trimming stripped 2 bases from V and 6 bases from J, with 7 bases between. The CDR3 contains 13 residues. In DNA form, the CDR3 reads TGTGCCAGCAGTTTAATGACAGCCGGGGAGCTGTTTTTT. Residues: CASSLMTAGELFF.

The sample holds a few counts of this clonotype. V is TRBV6-6 and J is TRBJ2-7; D not resolved. Germline-derived CDR1 and CDR2 are MNHNY and SVGAGI (reference sequence). CDR3 size: 12 residues. V shed 6 bases and J shed 3 bases, with 9 bases lying between them. CDR3 residues: CASSQTHYEQYF. CDR3 DNA sequence: TGTGCCAGCAGCCAAACCCACTACGAGCAGTACTTC.

In this sample, this clonotype turned up once. The chain uses TRBV7-9 and TRBJ2-5; TRBD2 matches 9 bases. The germline V gene encodes CDR1 SEHNR and CDR2 FQNEAQ (reference sequence). The CDR3 has 15 amino acids. V trimming: 5 bases; J trimming: 3 bases; junction bases outside the gene matches: 7. The CDR3 loop reads CASSPRASGEETQYF. CDR3 in DNA: TGTGCCAGCAGCCCCCGCGCTAGCGGGGAAGAGACCCAGTACTTC.

This chain joins TRBV2 and TRBJ1-1; no firm D call. Germline CDR1 and CDR2: SNHLY and FYNNEI. The CDR3 spans 15 residues. V was pared by 5 bases and J by 3 bases, with 16 bases between. The CDR3 coding sequence is TGTGCCAGCAGTTCTAAGACCCAGGCCTACACTGAAGCTTTCTTT. Its translation is CASSSKTQAYTEAFF. The variable domain in full, completed from reference TRBV2 and TRBJ1-1, reads EPEVTQTPSHQVTQMGQEVILRCVPISNHLYFYWYRQILGQKVEFLVSFYNNEISEKSEIFDDQFSVERPDGSNFTLKIRSTKLEDSAMYFCASSSKTQAYTEAFFGQGTRLTVV.

This clonotype showed up just a few times. The genes are TRBV5-1 and TRBJ2-2, with 11 bases matching TRBD2. CDR1 SGHRS and CDR2 YFSETQ come from the germline V gene. The CDR3 spans 17 residues. Trimming took 5 bases from V and 4 from J; bases not matched to a gene: 10. In DNA form, the CDR3 reads TGCGCCAGCAGGGGGACTAGCGGAAAAACATTCACCGGGGAGCTGTTTTTT. Its protein is CASRGTSGKTFTGELFF. The full variable domain, rest sourced from reference TRBV5-1 and TRBJ2-2, is KAGVTQTPRYLIKTRGQQVTLSCSPISGHRSVSWYQQTPGQGLQFLFEYFSETQRNKGNFPGRFSGRQFSNSRSEMNVSTLELGDSALYLCASRGTSGKTFTGELFFGEGSRLTVL.